This TCR beta chain was profiled in a study of T cell responses to AZD1222 COVID-19 vaccine. Measured with immunoSEQ multiplex PCR; TCRdb has only the in-frame clones, and not every one. Of around 8,000 clones detected, 70% to 90% appear once; the ten largest clones hold under 8.5%. Pooling covered second doses at about 4 or about 12 weeks. Study conclusions and caveats: Elevations in Spike-specific TCR breadth and depth followed administration of two AZD1222 doses. Females outnumbered males among donors, who were mostly white British; clonal diversity was possibly underestimated.

Worth noting for this clone: The antigen remains undetermined.

Germline assignment: CDR1 LGHDT and CDR2 YNNKEL (reference sequence). The germline V and J ends were trimmed by 0 bases and 1 base, with 7 bases remaining between them. The CDR3 covers 15 residues. Sequences were derived from peripheral blood, sampled 28 days after the second AZD1222 dose. This receptor was obtained from an adult who received the AZD1222 COVID-19 vaccine. The chain combines TRBV3-1 (or the pseudogene TRBV3-2) with TRBJ1-5, with D perhaps matching TRBD1 (6 bases). This chain's CDR3 is CASSQDRGSNQPQHF. Written as DNA, the CDR3 is TGTGCCAGCAGCCAAGACAGGGGAAGCAATCAGCCCCAGCATTTT.